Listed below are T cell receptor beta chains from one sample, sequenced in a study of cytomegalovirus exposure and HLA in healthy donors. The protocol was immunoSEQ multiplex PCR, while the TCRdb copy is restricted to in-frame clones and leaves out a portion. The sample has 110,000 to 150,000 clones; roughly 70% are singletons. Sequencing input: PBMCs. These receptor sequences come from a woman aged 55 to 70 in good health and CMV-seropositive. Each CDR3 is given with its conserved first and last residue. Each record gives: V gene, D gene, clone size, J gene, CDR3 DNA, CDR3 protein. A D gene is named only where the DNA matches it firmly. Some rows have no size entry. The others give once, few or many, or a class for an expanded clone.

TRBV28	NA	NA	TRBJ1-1	TGTGCCAGCAGTTTTTGGGGGGGCACTGAAGCTTTCTTT	CASSFWGGTEAFF
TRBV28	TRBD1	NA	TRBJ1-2	TGTGCCAGCAGTCCTGACAGGGGGCGAAGTTGTGGCTACACCTTC	CASSPDRGRSCGYTF
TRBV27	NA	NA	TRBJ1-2	TGTGCCAGCAGCCCCGGGACACACAACACTGGCTACACCTTC	CASSPGTHNTGYTF
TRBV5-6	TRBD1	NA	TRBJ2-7	TGTGCCAGCAGCAGGACAGGGGGCACGAGGGAGCAGTACTTC	CASSRTGGTREQYF
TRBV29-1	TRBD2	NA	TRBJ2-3	TGCAGCGTTCTAGCGGGAGGGACAGATACGCAGTATTTT	CSVLAGGTDTQYF
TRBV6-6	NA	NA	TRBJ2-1	TGTGCCAGCAGTTATAGCGGAGGGGACTACAATGAGCAGTTCTTC	CASSYSGGDYNEQFF
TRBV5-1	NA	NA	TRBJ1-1	TGCGCCAGCAGCAAGAATCAGGTGCGGAACACTGAAGCTTTCTTT	CASSKNQVRNTEAFF
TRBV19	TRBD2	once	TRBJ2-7	TGTGCCAGTAGTATAGCTAGCGGGATCTACGAGCAGTACTTC	CASSIASGIYEQYF
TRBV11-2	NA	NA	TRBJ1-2	TGTGCCAGCAGCTTATTAGAAAACTATGGCTACACCTTC	CASSLLENYGYTF
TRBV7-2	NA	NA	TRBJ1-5	TGTGCCAGCAGCGAGGAGTATGGCAATCAGCCCCAGCATTTT	CASSEEYGNQPQHF
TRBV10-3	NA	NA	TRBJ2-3	TGTGCCATCAGAGGCGGTCTAAGCACAGATACGCAGTATTTT	CAIRGGLSTDTQYF
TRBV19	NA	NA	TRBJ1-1	TGTGCCAGTAGTATCCTGGGCAGAAACACTGAAGCTTTCTTT	CASSILGRNTEAFF
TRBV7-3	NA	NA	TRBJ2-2	TGTGCCAGCAGCTTCGGCGGGGAGCTGTTTTTT	CASSFGGELFF
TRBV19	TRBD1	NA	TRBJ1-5	TGTGCCAGTAGTATGCAGGGACATTGGGACAGGAGTCAGCCCCAGCATTTT	CASSMQGHWDRSQPQHF
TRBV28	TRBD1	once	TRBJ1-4	TGTGCCAGCAGGACCTCAGGGGGAGCTAATGAAAAACTGTTTTTT	CASRTSGGANEKLFF
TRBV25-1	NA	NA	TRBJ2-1	TGTGCCAGCAGTGGGACTATTAACAATGAGCAGTTCTTC	CASSGTINNEQFF
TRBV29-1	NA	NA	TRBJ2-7	TGCAGCGTTGACGTGACAAACGAGCAGTACTTC	CSVDVTNEQYF
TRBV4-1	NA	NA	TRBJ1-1	TGCGCCAGCAGCCAAGACGTAAATTGGAACACTGAAGCTTTCTTT	CASSQDVNWNTEAFF
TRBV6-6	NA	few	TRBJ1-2	TGTGCCAGCAGTTACTCGGGAGGGTTGGGCTACACCTTC	CASSYSGGLGYTF
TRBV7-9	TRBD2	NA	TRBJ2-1	TGTGCCAGCAGCTTAAGTAGCGGGAGGGTTAGTGAGCAGTTCTTC	CASSLSSGRVSEQFF